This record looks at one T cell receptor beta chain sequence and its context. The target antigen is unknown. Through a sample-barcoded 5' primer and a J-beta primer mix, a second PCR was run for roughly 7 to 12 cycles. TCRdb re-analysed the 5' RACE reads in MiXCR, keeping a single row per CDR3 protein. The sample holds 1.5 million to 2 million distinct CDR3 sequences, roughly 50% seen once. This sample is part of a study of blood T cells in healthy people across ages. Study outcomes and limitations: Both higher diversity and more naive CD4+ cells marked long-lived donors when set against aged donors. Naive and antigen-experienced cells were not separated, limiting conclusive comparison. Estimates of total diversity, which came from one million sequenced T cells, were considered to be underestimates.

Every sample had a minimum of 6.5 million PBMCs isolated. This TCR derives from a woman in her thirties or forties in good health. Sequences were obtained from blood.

The chain's CDR3 is CASSRQGVVPYNEQYF. As DNA, the CDR3 is TGTGCCAGCAGCCGACAGGGGGTGGTACCCTACAATGAGCAGTACTTC. The rearrangement links TRBV7-8 to TRBJ2-1, with TRBD1 matching over 9 bases. The J call may be incorrect, as the DNA end agrees better with TRBJ2-7. The CDR3 extends over 16 amino acids. Germline V gene sequence: CDR1 SGHVS, CDR2 FQNEAQ.